This TCR beta chain derives from a study of Ad26.COV2.S vaccination and SARS-CoV-2 variants. Sequencing was performed with immunoSEQ multiplex PCR; in TCRdb, only in-frame clones are kept and a portion is missing. The sample lists about 680,000 clones, more than 80% occurring once. The sample's treatment: some 20 received Ad26.COV2.S at low or high dose, single or two shots; 5 received placebo; per-sample allocation not given. Samples analyzed were those drawn on day 63 after the first vaccine or placebo injection. Germline lookup yields CDR1 DFQATT and CDR2 SNEGSKA (reference sequence). V dropped 6 bases and J dropped 3 bases, with 6 bases sitting between them. The CDR3 is 10 residues long.

The sequenced sample was peripheral blood, obtained in a trial of Ad26.COV2.S vaccine versus placebo. The TCR comes from a person aged 18-65 years who received the Ad26.COV2.S COVID-19 vaccine or a placebo. V and J are TRBV20-1 and TRBJ2-7; D is unresolved. As DNA, the CDR3 is TGCAGTGCCGTAAACTACGAGCAGTACTTC. It is translated as CSAVNYEQYF.